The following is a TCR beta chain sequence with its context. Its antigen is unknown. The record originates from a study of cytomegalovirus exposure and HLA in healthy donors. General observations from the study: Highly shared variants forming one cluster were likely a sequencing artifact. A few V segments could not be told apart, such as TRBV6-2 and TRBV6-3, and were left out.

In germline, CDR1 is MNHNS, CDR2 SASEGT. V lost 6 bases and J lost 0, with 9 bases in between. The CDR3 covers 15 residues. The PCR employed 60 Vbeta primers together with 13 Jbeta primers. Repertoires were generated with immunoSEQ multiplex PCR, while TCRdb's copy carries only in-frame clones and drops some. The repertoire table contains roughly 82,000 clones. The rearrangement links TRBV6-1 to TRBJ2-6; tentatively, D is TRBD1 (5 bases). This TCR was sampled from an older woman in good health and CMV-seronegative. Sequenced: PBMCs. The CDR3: CASSVDSSGANVLTF. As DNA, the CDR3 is TGTGCCAGCAGCGTCGACAGCTCTGGGGCCAACGTCCTGACTTTC.